These 32 T cell receptor beta chains were all obtained from the same sample, sequenced in a study of immune evolution from preneoplasia to lung adenocarcinoma. Repertoires were generated with immunoSEQ multiplex PCR, while TCRdb's copy carries only in-frame clones and drops some. Of 39,000 or so clones listed, less than 85% are singletons. Sequenced input: FFPE invasive lung adenocarcinoma tissue. These receptors originate from a person aged 55 to 75 with lung adenocarcinoma.

A few counts support this clone. This sequence joins TRBV7-2 and TRBJ1-2, with D unresolved. Germline CDR1 SGHTA, CDR2 FQGNSA. CDR3 size: 14 residues. Trimming stripped 3 bases from V and 7 bases from J, with 15 bases between. CDR3 amino acids: CASSLGEVGGGYTF. CDR3 bases: TGTGCCAGCAGCTTGGGAGAGGTGGGCGGTGGCTACACCTTC.

J is TRBJ1-5 and V is TRBV10-3, with D uncertain. Between the trimmed V and J ends, which lost 2 bases and 5 bases, there was a span of 13 bases. Germline V CDR1 and CDR2: ENHRY, SYGVKD. This CDR3 has 15 residues. CDR3 coding DNA: TGTGCCATCAGTGAGGGGCTAATTGGAGATCAGCCCCAGCATTTT. Protein sequence: CAISEGLIGDQPQHF.

This clone showed up just a few times. This rearrangement joins TRBV6-1 to TRBJ1-4, with 10 bases that match TRBD1. Looked up from germline, CDR1 is MNHNS and CDR2 is SASEGT. Losses at the gene ends were 1 base for V and 8 bases for J; bases not matched to a gene: 4. This CDR3 is built from 15 residues. The CDR3, as DNA: TGTGCCAGCAGTGAAGTGGGACAGGGGTACGAAAAACTGTTTTTT. Residues: CASSEVGQGYEKLFF.

This clone turned up a few times. This chain joins TRBV2 and TRBJ1-5; D gene unclear. The CDR3 has 14 residues. CDR1 is SNHLY, CDR2 FYNNEI, per germline. V was clipped by 3 bases and J by 4 bases, with 10 bases between them. The CDR3 loop is CASSDSSPNQPQHF. CDR3 bases: TGTGCCAGCAGTGACAGCTCCCCAAATCAGCCCCAGCATTTT.

J is TRBJ1-1 and V is TRBV5-1, with D possibly matching TRBD1 (6 bases). Germline V gene data show CDR1 as SGHRS and CDR2 as YFSETQ. This CDR3 has 13 amino acids. V gave up 1 base and J gave up 8 bases, with 12 bases separating them. The CDR3 bases are TGCGCCAGCAGCTTGCTGGACAGCGGAGAAGCTTTCTTT. Residues: CASSLLDSGEAFF.

This clone occurred once. This chain uses TRBV11-1 with TRBJ1-1; 8 bases are a match to TRBD1. V lost 5 bases, J lost 1 base, and 3 bases stayed unmatched. Germline CDR1 and CDR2: SGHAT and FQDESV (reference sequence). CDR3 length: 14 residues. Written as DNA, the CDR3 is TGTGCCAGCAGCCGAGGGACAGGGAACACTGAAGCTTTCTTT. Translated, it gives CASSRGTGNTEAFF.

This chain connects TRBV19 to TRBJ2-3, with D uncertain. CDR1 LNHDA and CDR2 SQIVND come from the germline V gene (reference sequence). The CDR3 extends over 12 amino acids. Trimming left V 5 bases short and J 3 bases short, with 6 bases between. In DNA, the CDR3 is TGTGCCAGTAGTGCCGCTACAGATACGCAGTATTTT. This encodes CASSAATDTQYF.

This chain uses TRBV30 with TRBJ1-2; a possible D gene is TRBD1 (5 bases). The CDR3 runs to 16 residues. Germline-derived CDR1 and CDR2 are GTSNPN and SVGIG (reference sequence). Trimming removed 0 bases at V and 8 bases at J, with 22 bases between. Here the CDR3 DNA reads TGTGCCTGGAGTGTACGTCAGGGAGTCTTAGTAAGCGGCTACACCTTC. This gives the protein CAWSVRQGVLVSGYTF.

The CDR3 protein is CASSRDKQVAGANVLTF. CDR3 in DNA: TGTGCCAGCAGTCGTGACAAACAGGTGGCTGGGGCCAACGTCCTGACTTTC. The V call is TRBV28, the J call TRBJ2-6, with a possible D match to TRBD1 (5 bases). The V end was cut by 5 bases, the J end by 2 bases, with 16 bases between. Per germline, CDR1 MDHEN and CDR2 SYDVKM. This CDR3 has 17 residues.

The CDR3 coding sequence is TGTGCCAGCAGCTTACTACCGGGACAGACTAACTATGGCTACACCTTC. Protein: CASSLLPGQTNYGYTF. The chain links TRBV5-5 to TRBJ1-2, with 7 nucleotides matching TRBD1. V shed 2 bases and J 0 bases; nucleotides not matched to a gene: 7. From germline, CDR1 is SGHKS and CDR2 YYEKEE (reference sequence). The CDR3 runs to 16 residues.

This clone appeared a single time. The V gene is TRBV11-1, the J gene TRBJ2-3, with 9 bases aligning to TRBD2. The CDR3 runs to 15 residues. The germline CDR1 and CDR2 sequences are SGHAT and FQDESV (reference sequence). Trimming removed 7 bases from V and 4 bases from J; junction bases left unmatched: 9. The CDR3 DNA sequence: TGTGCCAGCACCCGTAGCGGGAGTCCGGCAGATACGCAGTATTTT. This translates into CASTRSGSPADTQYF.

J is TRBJ1-2 and V is TRBV11-3, with D perhaps TRBD1 (6 bases). Germline CDR1 and CDR2: SGHNT and YENEEA. This CDR3 is built from 14 residues. V was clipped by 5 bases and J by 8 bases, with 18 bases between them. This CDR3 reads CASSPQFGGHGYTF. CDR3 nucleotides: TGTGCCAGCAGCCCGCAATTCGGGGGGCACGGCTACACCTTC.

This rearrangement joins TRBV28 to TRBJ2-1, with TRBD2 identical over 9 bases. V shed 3 bases, J shed 15 bases, and the junction held 6 bases outside the gene matches. The germline CDR1 and CDR2 sequences are MDHEN and SYDVKM. This CDR3 has 12 residues. The CDR3 protein is CASSFYSGSPFF. The CDR3 nucleotides are TGTGCCAGCAGTTTTTATAGCGGGAGTCCGTTCTTC.

This CDR3 is CASSVGLTSTDTQYF. CDR3 bases: TGTGCCAGCTCAGTTGGACTAACTAGCACAGATACGCAGTATTTT. This chain links TRBV18 with TRBJ2-3; TRBD2 is a possible D gene (6 bases). Trimming pared 5 bases from V and 0 bases from J, leaving 12 bases between. The germline CDR1 and CDR2 sequences are KGHSH and LQKENI. The CDR3 is 15 residues long.

The CDR3 DNA reads as TGCGCCAGCAGCTTGAGGGCAGAGAACACCGGGGAGCTGTTTTTT. This gives the protein CASSLRAENTGELFF. The chain has TRBV5-1 and TRBJ2-2, with D uncertain. The ends were cut back, 1 base at V and 1 base at J, with 8 bases in the middle. The CDR3 consists of 15 residues. Germline CDR1 is SGHRS and CDR2 is YFSETQ.

This clone was found a few times. The chain joins TRBV15 to TRBJ2-1, with D perhaps TRBD2 (5 bases). Trimming left V 1 base short and J 7 bases short, with 14 bases between. CDR1 is LNHNV, CDR2 YYDKDF, per germline (reference sequence). The CDR3 is 15 residues long. The CDR3 DNA reads as TGTGCCACCAGCAGAGGAGGGAGCGAATGGAATGAGCAGTTCTTC. Its translation: CATSRGGSEWNEQFF.

This chain links TRBV18 with TRBJ2-2; D gene uncertain. The ends were cut back, 3 bases at V and 7 bases at J, with 6 bases in the middle. The CDR3 consists of 12 residues. Germline V gene data show CDR1 as KGHSH and CDR2 as LQKENI. The CDR3 DNA reads TGTGCCAGCTCACCTCCCATCGGGGAGCTGTTTTTT. Its protein is CASSPPIGELFF.

The J gene is TRBJ2-5, the V gene TRBV7-9, with TRBD2 matching over 7 bases. The trim removed 0 bases at V and 5 bases at J, leaving 12 bases unmatched. The CDR3 loop spans 17 amino acids. Germline V CDR1 and CDR2: SEHNR, FQNEAQ (reference sequence). The CDR3 DNA reads as TGTGCCAGCAGCTTAGCCATCGGCGGGAGTCTTGTGGAGACCCAGTACTTC. Its translation is CASSLAIGGSLVETQYF.

About this clone itself: The sample contains more than one DNA sequence encoding this CDR3. The chain is built from TRBV6-5 and TRBJ2-1, with D perhaps given as TRBD1 or TRBD2 (5 bases each). Germline CDR1 reads MNHEY; CDR2 reads SVGAGI. V gave up 6 bases and J gave up 4 bases, with 10 bases separating them. The CDR3 has 13 amino acids. This CDR3 is CASRRGEYNEQFF. In DNA, the CDR3 is TGTGCCAGCAGGAGAGGGGAGTACAATGAGCAGTTCTTC.

The rearrangement joins TRBV5-1 to TRBJ2-3; D possibly corresponds to TRBD1 (6 bases). Germline assignment: CDR1 SGHRS and CDR2 YFSETQ. V was shortened by 3 bases and J by 4 bases, with 12 bases between the two germline ends. This CDR3 comprises 14 residues. CDR3: CASSSYRAPDTQYF. The CDR3 DNA reads TGCGCCAGCAGCTCGTACAGGGCTCCAGATACGCAGTATTTT.

The chain employs TRBV28 and TRBJ1-4, with D perhaps TRBD1 (6 bases). Trimming shortened V by 5 bases and J by 2 bases, and 12 bases separated the two germline ends. The CDR3 loop spans 15 amino acids. Germline V gene lookup returns CDR1 MDHEN and CDR2 SYDVKM. The CDR3 reads CASSAPGATNEKLFF. Here the CDR3 DNA reads TGTGCCAGCAGTGCTCCGGGGGCGACTAATGAAAAACTGTTTTTT.

The gene calls are TRBV4-2 and TRBJ2-1; 7 bases are a match to TRBD2. This CDR3 is built from 16 residues. The germline V gene has CDR1 LGHNA and CDR2 YNFKEQ. V shed 0 bases and J 7 bases; nucleotides not matched to a gene: 9. The CDR3, as DNA: TGTGCCAGCAGCCAAGACCGACTAGCACCCTTAAATGAGCAGTTCTTC. This sequence encodes CASSQDRLAPLNEQFF.

This clone appeared once. The CDR3 bases are TGCGCCAGCAGCTACGGGACTAGCGGCTACGAGCAGTACTTC. Amino acid sequence: CASSYGTSGYEQYF. The rearrangement joins TRBV5-1 to TRBJ2-7, with 11 positions matching TRBD2. CDR3 length: 14 residues. Trimming removed 3 bases from V and 3 bases from J; junction bases left unmatched: 2. Germline lookup yields CDR1 SGHRS and CDR2 YFSETQ.

In regard to this clone: Other DNA variants within this sample encode the same CDR3. The V call is TRBV11-2, the J call TRBJ2-1, with D perhaps matching TRBD1 or TRBD2 (5 bases each). Per the germline V gene, CDR1 is SGHAT and CDR2 is FQNNGV. Trimming cost V 0 bases and J 4 bases, with 10 bases left between them. The CDR3 has 15 residues. The CDR3 bases are TGTGCCAGCAGCTTAGAAGGGACCGTATACAATGAGCAGTTCTTC. It specifies CASSLEGTVYNEQFF.

The rearrangement links TRBV5-5 to TRBJ2-7; 7 bases agree with TRBD2. The CDR3 is made up of 14 amino acids. The V segment lost 4 bases and the J segment 0 bases; nucleotides outside the gene matches: 4. Germline CDR1 reads SGHKS; CDR2 reads YYEKEE (reference sequence). CDR3 nucleotide sequence: TGTGCCAGCAGCGATTGGACTAGCTCCTACGAGCAGTACTTC. This encodes CASSDWTSSYEQYF.

The chain has TRBV12-2 and TRBJ2-5; TRBD1 is the table's D call and was not checked against the DNA. TRBV12-2 constitutes a pseudogene. This CDR3 is 15 amino acids long. The CDR3 sequence is CASRHPTGPQETQYF. CDR3 in DNA: TGTGCAAGTCGCCACCCGACAGGGCCCCAAGAGACCCAGTACTTC.

The sample holds a few counts of this clone. DNA of the CDR3: TGTGCCAGCAGCTTCCGGGACAGGGCGACCACCGGGGAGCTGTTTTTT. Amino acid sequence: CASSFRDRATTGELFF. The chain uses TRBV7-2 and TRBJ2-2, with 9 bases matching TRBD1. CDR1 is SGHTA and CDR2 is FQGNSA in the germline V gene. CDR3 length equals 16 residues. With 3 bases clipped from V and 4 bases from J, the junction kept 6 bases outside the gene matches.

On this clone: The sample has other DNA sequences that encode this CDR3 too. The chain has TRBV16 and TRBJ2-1; D might be TRBD1 (6 bases). The length of the CDR3 is 14 residues. CDR1 and CDR2 from the germline V gene are KGHSY and FQNENV. V lost 0 bases and J lost 6, with 9 bases in between. The CDR3 here is CASSQSRGGNEQFF. As DNA, the CDR3 is TGTGCCAGCAGCCAATCGAGAGGGGGCAATGAGCAGTTCTTC.

V and J are TRBV5-4 and TRBJ2-5; D possibly corresponds to TRBD2 (6 bases). V shed 2 bases and J shed 1 base, with 12 bases lying between them. The CDR3 has 15 amino acids. Germline values: CDR1 SGHNT, CDR2 YYREEE (reference sequence). The CDR3 DNA reads TGTGCCAGCAGCTTAGCTACCGGGGGCCAAGAGACCCAGTACTTC. Translated: CASSLATGGQETQYF. The entire variable domain, with the rest obtained from reference TRBV5-4 and TRBJ2-5, is as follows: ETGVTQSPTHLIKTRGQQVTLRCSSQSGHNTVSWYQQALGQGPQFIFQYYREEENGRGNFPPRFSGLQFPNYSSELNVNALELDDSALYLCASSLATGGQETQYFGPGTRLLVL.

This chain uses TRBV5-1 with TRBJ1-5; D unclear. CDR1 is SGHRS, CDR2 YFSETQ, per germline. The CDR3 is made up of 13 amino acids. V was trimmed by 0 bases and J by 5 bases, leaving 6 bases between them. CDR3 nucleotide sequence: TGCGCCAGCAGCTTGGATCCGGATCAGCCCCAGCATTTT. Translated, it gives CASSLDPDQPQHF.

V is TRBV5-1 and J is TRBJ1-5; 8 bases agree with TRBD1. The CDR3 contains 15 residues. With V trimmed by 0 bases and J by 2 bases, 1 base remained unmatched. Germline lookup yields CDR1 SGHRS and CDR2 YFSETQ. The CDR3 loop reads CASSLEGQGNQPQHF. The CDR3 nucleotides are TGCGCCAGCAGCTTGGAGGGACAGGGCAATCAGCCCCAGCATTTT.

V gene TRBV6-5 combines with J gene TRBJ2-1; possibly TRBD1 or TRBD2 for D (5 bases each). The CDR3 spans 14 residues. V was cut by 6 bases and J by 4 bases, with 13 bases left in between. CDR1 MNHEY and CDR2 SVGAGI come from the germline V gene. CDR3 loop: CASSPGLAYNEQFF. CDR3 sequence (DNA): TGTGCCAGCAGCCCGGGGCTAGCATACAATGAGCAGTTCTTC.